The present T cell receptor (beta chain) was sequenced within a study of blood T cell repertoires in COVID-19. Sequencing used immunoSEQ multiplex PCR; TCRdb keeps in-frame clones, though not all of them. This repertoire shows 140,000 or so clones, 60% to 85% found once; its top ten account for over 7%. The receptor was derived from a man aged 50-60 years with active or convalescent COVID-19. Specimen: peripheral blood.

The CDR3: CASSLMDGVKGNVLTF. The CDR3 nucleotides are TGTGCCAGCAGCTTAATGGACGGGGTCAAGGGCAACGTCCTGACTTTC. V usage is TRBV7-3 and J usage is TRBJ2-6; D perhaps matches TRBD2 (5 bases). The germline CDR1 and CDR2 sequences are SGHTA and FQGTGA. The V gene lost 1 base and the J gene lost 9 bases, with 16 bases spanning the gap. This CDR3 has 16 residues.